The source of this TCR beta chain is a study of blood T cell repertoires in COVID-19. Deletions cut 3 bases from V and 6 bases from J, with 4 bases between. Germline-derived CDR1 and CDR2 are SGHNT and YENEEA. CDR3 length: 11 residues. The method was immunoSEQ multiplex PCR; TCRdb's version includes in-frame clones alone and lacks a portion of them. Among 210,000 or so clones listed, roughly 88% were seen once. The rearrangement uses TRBV11-3 and TRBJ2-3; the D is unclear. What was sequenced was peripheral blood. This TCR was recovered from a woman in her thirties or forties who had recovered from COVID-19. The DNA of the CDR3 is TGTGCCAGCAGCTTCGGGGATACGCAGTATTTT. This codes for CASSFGDTQYF.